The 30 T cell receptor beta chains reported below all come from one sample, sequenced in a study of T cell responses to AZD1222 COVID-19 vaccine. Generated by immunoSEQ multiplex PCR, the TCRdb table keeps only in-frame clones and is missing some. Found here are 80,000 to 95,000 clones, 70% to 90% of them singletons; the top ten hold roughly 4.7%. Material: peripheral blood, obtained on day 0 of MenACWY control vaccination. The receptor set was obtained from an adult in good health.

The CDR3: CSASTKAPPREYGYTF. The CDR3 DNA sequence: TGCAGTGCTAGTACTAAGGCCCCCCCTAGGGAGTATGGCTACACCTTC. The chain joins TRBV20-1 to TRBJ1-2; D not certain. Trimming took off 3 bases at V and 5 bases at J, with 22 bases between the two ends. This CDR3 comprises 16 residues. From germline, CDR1 is DFQATT and CDR2 SNEGSKA (reference sequence).

This rearrangement joins TRBV28 to TRBJ1-2; tentatively, D is TRBD1 (6 bases). This CDR3 has 16 residues. Between the trimmed V and J ends, which lost 4 bases and 10 bases, there was a span of 25 bases. Germline CDR1 and CDR2: MDHEN and SYDVKM. CDR3 amino acids: CASSSSPGTRMGDYTF. In nucleotides, the CDR3 is TGTGCCAGCAGTTCGAGTCCCGGGACAAGGATGGGGGACTACACCTTC.

This chain connects TRBV21-1 to TRBJ1-5. TRBV21-1 is designated a pseudogene. The CDR3 is made up of 14 amino acids. The CDR3 is CASSSAQGGQPQHF. DNA of the CDR3: TGTGCCAGCAGCTCCGCCCAGGGAGGTCAGCCCCAGCATTTT.

The J gene is TRBJ1-3, the V gene TRBV25-1; no clear D gene. Trimming removed 4 bases from V and 4 bases from J, with 8 bases in between. The CDR3 loop spans 13 amino acids. Germline V CDR1 and CDR2: MGHDK, SYGVNS. The CDR3 loop reads CASSVQAGNTIYF. As DNA, the CDR3 is TGTGCCAGCAGTGTCCAAGCGGGAAACACCATATATTTT.

The chain joins TRBV3-1 (or the pseudogene TRBV3-2) to TRBJ2-1; D might be TRBD2 (6 bases). CDR1 is LGHDT, CDR2 YNNKEL, per germline (reference sequence). V lost 4 bases and J lost 15, with 13 bases in between. The CDR3 runs to 11 residues. CDR3 loop: CASSRGVYLFF. CDR3 nucleotides: TGTGCCAGCAGCCGCGGGGTGTATCTGTTCTTC.

The V call is TRBV19, the J call TRBJ2-7, with TRBD2 as a possible D gene (5 bases). CDR3 length: 14 residues. Germline V lookup: CDR1 LNHDA, CDR2 SQIVND (reference sequence). V gave up 6 bases and J gave up 6 bases, with 18 bases separating them. CDR3 nucleotide sequence: TGTGCCAGTAGGGAGCGGCTCGCGCTGGGCGAGCAGTACTTC. Its protein is CASRERLALGEQYF.

The rearrangement uses TRBV10-3 and TRBJ2-7, with D perhaps given as TRBD1 or TRBD2 (5 bases each). The CDR3 is 15 residues long. Deletions cut 8 bases from V and 2 bases from J, with 19 bases between. CDR1 and CDR2 (germline): ENHRY, SYGVKD. The CDR3 bases are TGTGCCATCGGAATAACCGGGACGGTAACCTACGAGCAGTACTTC. It codes for CAIGITGTVTYEQYF.

V gene TRBV7-9 combines with J gene TRBJ1-5; 7 bases are a match to TRBD1. Germline CDR1 SEHNR, CDR2 FQNEAQ (reference sequence). With V trimmed by 5 bases and J by 7 bases, 11 bases remained unmatched. The CDR3 loop spans 15 amino acids. CDR3 sequence: CASSQGGGEAQPQHF. CDR3 nucleotide sequence: TGTGCCAGCAGCCAGGGGGGCGGGGAGGCACAGCCCCAGCATTTT.

The rearrangement joins TRBV7-6 to TRBJ2-6, with D uncertain. CDR1 SGHVS and CDR2 FNYEAQ come from the germline V gene. This CDR3 is built from 15 residues. V lost 1 base and J lost 1, with 5 bases in between. Here the CDR3 reads CASSLGLSGANVLTF. The CDR3 DNA is TGTGCCAGCAGCTTAGGGCTTTCTGGGGCCAACGTCCTGACTTTC. Looking up the rest from reference TRBV7-6 and TRBJ2-6 gives the full variable domain: GAGVSQSPRYKVTKRGQDVALRCDPISGHVSLYWYRQALGQGPEFLTYFNYEAQQDKSGLPNDRFSAERPEGSISTLTIQRTEQRDSAMYRCASSLGLSGANVLTFGAGSRLTVL.

As regards this clone: At one boundary the junction diverges from the germline segment, which might be a read error. J is TRBJ1-1 and V is TRBV3-1 (or the pseudogene TRBV3-2); maybe TRBD1 (6 bases). The CDR3 covers 12 residues. Germline CDR1 and CDR2: LGHDT and YNNKEL (reference sequence). In nucleotides, the CDR3 is TGTGCCAGCAGCCAAGAGGAGGGAAAGGGGGTCTTT. Translated: CASSQEEGKGVF.

The chain carries TRBV19 and TRBJ2-7, with TRBD2 matching 9 bases. V shed 3 bases, J shed 2 bases, and the junction held 2 bases outside the gene matches. The CDR3 runs to 14 residues. Germline V gene data show CDR1 as LNHDA and CDR2 as SQIVND (reference sequence). CDR3 region: CASSMREGPYEQYF. DNA of the CDR3: TGTGCCAGTAGTATGCGGGAGGGACCCTACGAGCAGTACTTC.

The gene calls are TRBV11-1 and TRBJ2-3; D ambiguous. V shed 3 bases and J shed 1 base, with 14 bases lying between them. CDR3 length: 16 residues. Germline loops: CDR1 SGHAT, CDR2 FQDESV (reference sequence). CDR3 protein: CASSFLPTEGTDTQYF. In DNA form, the CDR3 reads TGTGCCAGCAGCTTCCTACCTACAGAAGGCACAGATACGCAGTATTTT.

The CDR3 DNA reads TGTGCCAGTAGTCTCGGGACAGGGGTCCACGAGCAGTACTTC. Its translation is CASSLGTGVHEQYF. The chain is built from TRBV19 and TRBJ2-7; 10 bases align to TRBD1. Trimming took 5 bases from V and 5 from J; bases not matched to a gene: 6. CDR3 length: 14 residues. Germline V gives CDR1 LNHDA, CDR2 SQIVND (reference sequence).

The V call is TRBV19, the J call TRBJ1-2; a weak D match, TRBD1 (5 bases). The CDR3 consists of 15 residues. Germline assignment: CDR1 LNHDA and CDR2 SQIVND (reference sequence). V was cut by 1 base and J by 3 bases, with 12 bases left in between. In DNA, the CDR3 is TGTGCCAGTAGTATAGTTCCGGGGGACTACTATGGCTACACCTTC. This codes for CASSIVPGDYYGYTF.

This chain uses TRBV6-6 with TRBJ1-3; D is unclear. The germline gives CDR1 MNHNY, CDR2 SVGAGI (reference sequence). V lost 2 bases and J 0 bases, leaving 5 bases between the germline ends. This CDR3 spans 14 amino acids. The CDR3 is CASSYGSSGNTIYF. DNA for the CDR3: TGTGCCAGCAGTTACGGTAGCTCTGGAAACACCATATATTTT.

This clone has only a few counts. This chain uses TRBV7-9 with TRBJ2-7; 9 bases are a match to TRBD2. The germline gives CDR1 SEHNR, CDR2 FQNEAQ (reference sequence). The CDR3 is made up of 15 amino acids. The V and J ends lost 3 bases and 2 bases, in that order; junction bases with no gene match: 5. For the CDR3, the DNA is TGTGCCAGCAGCTTGCCCCTAGCGGGGACCTACGAGCAGTACTTC. Translation gives CASSLPLAGTYEQYF.

The chain has TRBV9 and TRBJ2-3; D unclear. This CDR3 has 16 residues. CDR1 is SGDLS, CDR2 YYNGEE, per germline. Trimming cost V 4 bases and J 0 bases, with 15 bases left between them. The CDR3 DNA reads as TGTGCCAGCAGCCCCGAGGACGGCCCTAGCACAGATACGCAGTATTTT. Encoded protein: CASSPEDGPSTDTQYF.

The CDR3 DNA reads as TGTGCCAGCAGTCCGGGACCCAACACCGGGGAGCTGTTTTTT. It codes for CASSPGPNTGELFF. The gene calls are TRBV3-1 (or the pseudogene TRBV3-2) and TRBJ2-2; either TRBD1 or TRBD2 may supply D (5 bases each). Germline lookup yields CDR1 LGHDT and CDR2 YNNKEL (reference sequence). This CDR3 spans 14 amino acids. V lost 6 bases and J 2 bases, leaving 10 bases between the germline ends.

The CDR3 here is CASSFPRTGHGELFF. CDR3 sequence (DNA): TGTGCCAGCAGTTTTCCGAGGACAGGGCACGGGGAGCTGTTTTTT. The V and J genes are TRBV6-2 or TRBV6-3 and TRBJ2-2; 8 bases line up with TRBD1. Per germline, CDR1 MNHEY and CDR2 SVGEGT. This CDR3 has 15 amino acids. J was trimmed by 7 bases and V by 4 bases; bases with no gene match: 8.

This sequence joins TRBV27 and TRBJ2-5; D may correspond to TRBD1 or TRBD2 (5 bases each). V was clipped by 6 bases and J by 4 bases, with 12 bases between them. Per the germline V gene, CDR1 is MNHEY and CDR2 is SMNVEV (reference sequence). The CDR3 length is 13 residues. CDR3: CASSKGTRETQYF. CDR3 coding DNA: TGTGCCAGCAGCAAAGGGACCCGAGAGACCCAGTACTTC.

The chain links TRBV18 to TRBJ1-4; 9 nucleotides line up with TRBD1. This CDR3 is 16 amino acids long. Germline V gene sequence: CDR1 KGHSH, CDR2 LQKENI. V trimming: 3 bases; J trimming: 3 bases; junction bases outside the gene matches: 5. The DNA for the CDR3 is TGTGCCAGCTCACCCGGGACAGGGAAGGCTAATGAAAAACTGTTTTTT. This codes for CASSPGTGKANEKLFF. Together with reference TRBV18 and TRBJ1-4, the CDR3 gives the full variable domain: NAGVMQNPRHLVRRRGQEARLRCSPMKGHSHVYWYRQLPEEGLKFMVYLQKENIIDESGMPKERFSAEFPKEGPSILRIQQVVRGDSAAYFCASSPGTGKANEKLFFGSGTQLSVL.

This sequence joins TRBV4-3 and TRBJ2-7; TRBD2 matches 12 bases. The germline CDR1 and CDR2 sequences are LGHNA and YSLEER. The CDR3 extends over 14 amino acids. Trimming took 3 bases from V and 3 from J; bases not matched to a gene: 0. The CDR3 loop is CASSQGLAGYEQYF. In nucleotides, the CDR3 is TGCGCCAGCAGCCAGGGACTAGCGGGCTACGAGCAGTACTTC.

The V call is TRBV6-2 or TRBV6-3, the J call TRBJ1-2; D remains ambiguous. V lost 7 bases and J lost 3, with 18 bases in between. The CDR3 has 15 amino acids. Germline V gene sequence: CDR1 MNHEY, CDR2 SVGEGT. The CDR3 region has the DNA TGTGCCAGCACCCCCCCCGGACGGATTTACTATGGCTACACCTTC. This translates into CASTPPGRIYYGYTF.

The chain couples TRBV5-6 to TRBJ2-7; 8 bases agree with TRBD2. V shed 4 bases, J shed 7 bases, and the junction held 7 bases outside the gene matches. CDR3 size: 13 residues. Germline CDR1 reads SGHDT; CDR2 reads YYEEEE. CDR3: CASSQRGGTEQYF. Here the CDR3 DNA reads TGTGCCAGCAGCCAACGGGGGGGAACTGAGCAGTACTTC.

The chain employs TRBV10-1 and TRBJ2-1; TRBD2 agrees at 7 bases. The J segment lost 0 bases and the V segment lost 8 bases, leaving 1 base of the junction unmatched. The CDR3 length is 13 residues. Germline lookup yields CDR1 WNHNN and CDR2 SYGVQD (reference sequence). The CDR3 sequence is CASREDSYNEQFF. The CDR3 nucleotides are TGCGCCAGCCGGGAGGACTCCTACAATGAGCAGTTCTTC.

The chain recombines TRBV2 with TRBJ1-4; the D is unclear. The V end lost 8 bases, the J end lost 0 bases, and 10 bases lay between the germline ends. Germline assignment: CDR1 SNHLY and CDR2 FYNNEI. This CDR3 contains 14 residues. The CDR3: CASLVGTTNEKLFF. CDR3 in DNA: TGTGCCAGCCTGGTGGGGACAACTAATGAAAAACTGTTTTTT.

The chain uses TRBV28 and TRBJ1-5; 10 nucleotides match TRBD1. This CDR3 is built from 16 residues. The V gene's germline CDR1 is MDHEN and CDR2 SYDVKM. V lost 2 bases and J lost 4; bases outside the gene matches: 5. CDR3 residues: CASSLRDRGPNQPQHF. The CDR3 DNA sequence: TGTGCCAGCAGTTTAAGGGACAGGGGCCCGAATCAGCCCCAGCATTTT.

The V gene is TRBV12-3 or TRBV12-4, the J gene TRBJ1-5, with D hard to call. The length of the CDR3 is 13 residues. Trimming pared 1 base from V and 6 bases from J, leaving 7 bases between. The CDR3 DNA is TGTGCCAGCAGTTTAGGGGGAGTTCAGCCCCAGCATTTT. It translates to CASSLGGVQPQHF.

Details on this clone: Sequence at one end of the junction differs from germline and may be a read error. The chain employs TRBV2 and TRBJ1-2, with 8 nucleotides matching TRBD1. There are 12 residues in the CDR3. The V gene's germline CDR1 is SNHLY and CDR2 FYNNEI. CDR3 loop: CFFPQGADGYTF. Written as DNA, the CDR3 is TGCTTTTTCCCTCAGGGGGCGGATGGCTACACCTTC.

Here the CDR3 DNA reads TGCGCCAGCAGCCAATTTAGCGTGACTAACAATGAGCAGTTCTTC. This sequence encodes CASSQFSVTNNEQFF. The chain uses TRBV4-3 and TRBJ2-1, with a possible D match to TRBD2 (5 bases). The CDR3 contains 15 residues. Germline CDR1 is LGHNA and CDR2 is YSLEER. Trimming removed 2 bases from V and 5 bases from J, with 13 bases in between.